The 19 T cell receptor beta chains listed next were all sequenced from one sample in a study of blood T cell repertoires in COVID-19. Produced via immunoSEQ multiplex PCR; TCRdb's table is partial and in-frame only. The repertoire holds 100,000 to 150,000 clones, with approximately 74% as singletons. Sequencing was performed on peripheral blood. These receptors were collected from a man between 60 and 70 years old with acute or convalescent COVID-19.

This clone was counted many times. V and J are TRBV12-3 or TRBV12-4 and TRBJ1-2, with 7 bases fitting TRBD1. The length of the CDR3 is 13 residues. Losses at the gene ends were 4 bases for V and 8 bases for J; bases not matched to a gene: 7. The CDR3 reads CASSSPTGKGYTF. The CDR3 nucleotides are TGTGCCAGCAGTTCACCGACAGGGAAAGGCTACACCTTC.

This sequence joins TRBV11-2 and TRBJ2-7, with 8 bases that match TRBD2. The CDR3 extends over 16 amino acids. The J segment lost 1 base and the V segment lost 3 bases, leaving 8 bases of the junction unmatched. Germline assignment: CDR1 SGHAT and CDR2 FQNNGV. The CDR3 DNA is TGTGCCAGCAGCTTGTTAAGCGGGGGCCTATCCTACGAGCAGTACTTC. Translated: CASSLLSGGLSYEQYF.

Here the CDR3 reads CASGLVPGGSYGYTF. DNA for the CDR3: TGTGCTAGTGGTTTGGTACCAGGGGGAAGCTATGGCTACACCTTC. The chain links TRBV12-5 to TRBJ1-2; 7 bases align to TRBD1. J was trimmed by 4 bases and V by 0 bases; bases with no gene match: 5. Germline CDR1 LGHNT, CDR2 FRNRAP. CDR3 length: 15 amino acids.

A few counts support this clone. Written as DNA, the CDR3 is TGTGCCAGCAGCGCGCGAGATGAGGAAGCTTTCTTT. Protein sequence: CASSARDEEAFF. This chain uses TRBV2 with TRBJ1-1; D is undetermined. The germline V gene encodes CDR1 SNHLY and CDR2 FYNNEI. Trimming took 6 bases from V and 8 from J, leaving 13 bases between them. The CDR3 has 12 residues.

The chain combines TRBV5-6 with TRBJ2-3; TRBD2 matches 11 bases. V was pared by 4 bases and J by 1 base, with 8 bases of the junction left unmatched. This CDR3 spans 17 amino acids. Per germline, CDR1 SGHDT and CDR2 YYEEEE. CDR3 protein: CASSRLAGGRGTDTQYF. The CDR3 coding sequence is TGTGCCAGCAGCCGGCTAGCGGGAGGAAGAGGCACAGATACGCAGTATTTT.

The J gene is TRBJ2-2, the V gene TRBV11-2; unclear D gene. The V end was cut by 1 base, the J end by 1 base, with 7 bases between. Germline assignment: CDR1 SGHAT and CDR2 FQNNGV. The CDR3 runs 15 residues. The CDR3 loop is CASSLALGNTGELFF. DNA of the CDR3: TGTGCCAGCAGCTTAGCTCTCGGGAACACCGGGGAGCTGTTTTTT.

The chain combines TRBV2 with TRBJ1-1; TRBD1 matches at 8 bases. Germline V gene data show CDR1 as SNHLY and CDR2 as FYNNEI. This CDR3 has 15 residues. V lost 8 bases to trimming and J lost 2 bases; unmatched junction nucleotides: 10. CDR3 protein: CASHWGQAKNTEAFF. In DNA form, the CDR3 reads TGTGCCAGCCACTGGGGACAGGCAAAAAACACTGAAGCTTTCTTT. Full variable domain (remainder filled in from reference TRBV2 and TRBJ1-1): EPEVTQTPSHQVTQMGQEVILRCVPISNHLYFYWYRQILGQKVEFLVSFYNNEISEKSEIFDDQFSVERPDGSNFTLKIRSTKLEDSAMYFCASHWGQAKNTEAFFGQGTRLTVV.

This clone was counted a single time. The rearrangement joins TRBV6-5 to TRBJ1-1, with 11 positions matching TRBD1. The CDR3 has 14 amino acids. The ends lost 8 bases at V and 4 bases at J; junction bases unmatched: 6. CDR1 and CDR2 from the germline V gene are MNHEY and SVGAGI. The CDR3 region has the DNA TGTGCCAGCTGGGACAGGGGGTTTGGCACTGAAGCTTTCTTT. Translating gives CASWDRGFGTEAFF.

This clone was counted a single time. The same CDR3 arises from other DNA sequences in this sample as well. This chain joins TRBV12-3 or TRBV12-4 and TRBJ2-7; unclear D gene. The CDR3 sequence is 12 residues long. Trimming shortened V by 3 bases and J by 4 bases, and 7 bases separated the two germline ends. Here the CDR3 reads CASSFGLYEQYF. As DNA, the CDR3 is TGTGCCAGCAGTTTTGGGCTTTACGAGCAGTACTTC.

The rearrangement links TRBV4-2 to TRBJ1-2; perhaps TRBD1 as D (6 bases). The CDR3 loop spans 14 amino acids. Trimming removed 5 bases at V and 2 bases at J, with 12 bases between. Looked up from germline, CDR1 is LGHNA and CDR2 is YNFKEQ. In DNA form, the CDR3 reads TGTGCCAGCAGCATGAGGGGGATAAACTATGGCTACACCTTC. Its protein is CASSMRGINYGYTF.

The chain has TRBV9 and TRBJ2-2; possible D gene TRBD2, 6 bases. There are 16 residues in the CDR3. V shed 0 bases and J shed 2 bases, with 11 bases lying between them. Germline lookup yields CDR1 SGDLS and CDR2 YYNGEE. The CDR3 loop is CASSVEASVNTGELFF. The DNA of the CDR3 is TGTGCCAGCAGCGTAGAGGCTAGCGTCAACACCGGGGAGCTGTTTTTT.

This clone was picked up a small number of times. V is TRBV5-8 and J is TRBJ2-3; 8 bases are shared with TRBD2. Germline-derived CDR1 and CDR2 are SGHTS and YDEGEE. The CDR3 totals 15 residues. J gave up 0 bases and V 7 bases, and 7 bases lay outside the gene matches. The CDR3 DNA reads as TGTGCCAGCGGAATAGCGGGACTAAGCACAGATACGCAGTATTTT. This gives the protein CASGIAGLSTDTQYF.

This clone was counted a few times. This chain links TRBV5-1 with TRBJ2-1, with D possibly TRBD2 on 5 matching bases. Germline V CDR1 and CDR2: SGHRS, YFSETQ. The ends were cut back, 0 bases at V and 5 bases at J, with 6 bases in the middle. The length of the CDR3 is 13 residues. This CDR3 is CASSLEGDNEQFF. CDR3 bases: TGCGCCAGCAGCTTGGAGGGAGACAATGAGCAGTTCTTC.

This clone was counted only a few times. This chain joins TRBV7-3 and TRBJ2-1, with D tentatively TRBD1 (6 bases). Germline CDR1 and CDR2: SGHTA and FQGTGA. This CDR3 contains 15 residues. Trimming cost V 5 bases and J 2 bases, with 13 bases left between them. CDR3 residues: CASSQRGFPYNEQFF. CDR3 coding DNA: TGTGCCAGCAGCCAAAGGGGGTTCCCCTACAATGAGCAGTTCTTC.

The rearrangement links TRBV5-4 to TRBJ1-1; 8 bases are shared with TRBD1. With V trimmed by 3 bases and J by 1 base, 11 bases remained unmatched. The CDR3 consists of 17 residues. In germline, CDR1 is SGHNT, CDR2 YYREEE (reference sequence). The CDR3 DNA is TGTGCCAGCAGCTCAAACCCCGGACAGGGTCGGAACACTGAAGCTTTCTTT. It is translated as CASSSNPGQGRNTEAFF.

The chain has TRBV14 and TRBJ2-3; the D gene is possibly TRBD2 (6 bases). Trimming shortened V by 4 bases and J by 0 bases, and 14 bases separated the two germline ends. CDR1 and CDR2 from the germline V gene are SGHDN and FVKESK. The CDR3 is 16 amino acids. CDR3 DNA: TGTGCCAGCAGCCCCGGGTTAGCGGAAAGCACAGATACGCAGTATTTT. Its translation: CASSPGLAESTDTQYF.

The CDR3 bases are TGTGCCAGCAGCCATAATACAGGGGGCTATCAGCCCCAGCATTTT. Translated: CASSHNTGGYQPQHF. The rearrangement links TRBV27 to TRBJ1-5; 9 nucleotides line up with TRBD1. V trimming: 6 bases; J trimming: 5 bases; junction bases outside the gene matches: 8. Germline loops: CDR1 MNHEY, CDR2 SMNVEV (reference sequence). There are 15 residues in the CDR3.

The J gene is TRBJ2-1, the V gene TRBV6-4; 7 positions agree with TRBD2. Trimming cost V 2 bases and J 4 bases; bases outside gene matches: 5. Germline V CDR1 and CDR2: MRHNA, SNTAGT. CDR3 length: 15 amino acids. The CDR3 loop is CASSDGGGGYNEQFF. The CDR3, as DNA: TGTGCCAGCAGTGACGGCGGGGGAGGGTACAATGAGCAGTTCTTC.

The genes are TRBV18 and TRBJ2-6, with 9 bases that match TRBD2. J gave up 1 base and V 4 bases, and 5 bases lay outside the gene matches. Per germline, CDR1 KGHSH and CDR2 LQKENI. CDR3 size: 17 residues. In nucleotides, the CDR3 is TGTGCCAGCTCACTTCGGACTAGCGCTTCTGGGGCCAACGTCCTGACTTTC. This gives the protein CASSLRTSASGANVLTF.